This entry is about one T cell receptor beta chain. A multiplex PCR was run with 60 Vbeta primers and 13 Jbeta primers. Here immunoSEQ multiplex PCR was the method, and the copy in TCRdb shows in-frame clones only, minus some. With about 140,000 clones in the sample, the ten largest clones hold approximately 2.4%. The data were taken from a study of cytomegalovirus exposure and HLA in healthy donors. Study-wide context: A data release that came early held some 79 million unique TCRs from HLA-typed donors.

J gave up 8 bases and V 5 bases, and 5 bases lay outside the gene matches. This CDR3 spans 12 amino acids. Germline V gives CDR1 SGHDN, CDR2 FVKESK. The receptor was derived from a man between 35 and 55 years old in good health and CMV-seronegative. Sequenced: PBMCs. This rearrangement joins TRBV14 to TRBJ1-2; 7 positions agree with TRBD1. CDR3: CASSADRDGYTF. The CDR3 nucleotides are TGTGCCAGCAGCGCTGACAGGGACGGCTACACCTTC.